This TCR beta chain was sequenced for a study of blood T cell repertoires in COVID-19. Across the study: Spain, Italy and the United States supplied samples that represented acute and convalescent COVID-19. Nucleic acid was either cDNA or gDNA, and it came from T cells, B-cell-depleted T cells, or PBMCs.

The V segment lost 3 bases and the J segment 3 bases; nucleotides outside the gene matches: 5. The CDR3 is 14 residues long. Germline V CDR1 and CDR2: KGHSH, LQKENI. Original processing notes: How many nucleated cells were present was estimated from reference gene primer amplification. Sequencing used immunoSEQ multiplex PCR; TCRdb keeps in-frame clones, though not all of them. From that table come the V and J calls and clone size; the DNA was used to work out D and trimming. The table shows about 180,000 clones, with 88% occurring only once. The sequenced sample consisted of peripheral blood. V is TRBV18 and J is TRBJ2-7; 7 nucleotides line up with TRBD2. The sequence was obtained from a woman aged 30 to 39 with acute or convalescent COVID-19. The CDR3 nucleotides read TGTGCCAGCTCACCTAGACTAGCCGGCTACGAGCAGTACTTC. This gives the protein CASSPRLAGYEQYF.